These 20 T cell receptor beta chains were sequenced from one sample in a study of regulatory T cells in long-lasting Graves disease (dated by TCRdb to about 2021). The sample's time point, from its label and the paper: persistent/refractory GD, antithyroid drugs over 5 years with positive TRAb. RNA was extracted from PBMCs in TRIzol for both TCR sequencing and RNA sequencing. The method behind the library was multiplex PCR. The instrument given in TCRdb is Illumina HiSeq 4000. iRepertoire HTBI primers and Arm-PCR amplification of CDR3 regions were used to construct TCR beta libraries. TCRdb reworked the public reads: Q25 trimming with fastp, MiXCR clone assembly, productive beta chains retained. All rows with the same CDR3 protein become a single entry with the most common DNA and genes. The sample profile shows more than 650,000 distinct CDR3 sequences; around 30% of them were found once. Of the sample, 40% to 55% is held by the ten largest clones.

The sample consisted of peripheral blood mononuclear cells (PBMCs), taken when the disease was refractory, from a patient treated with antithyroid drugs. These receptors originate from a female donor with Graves disease.

V and J are TRBV19 and TRBJ1-2; D not certain. Deletions cut 5 bases from V and 1 base from J, with 11 bases between. The germline V gene has CDR1 LNHDA and CDR2 SQIVND (reference sequence). There are 14 residues in the CDR3. The CDR3 here is CASSFQRVNYGYTF. The CDR3 nucleotides are TGTGCCAGTAGTTTCCAGCGGGTTAACTATGGCTACACCTTC.

V and J are TRBV20-1 and TRBJ1-1, with D tentatively TRBD1 (5 bases). The CDR3 length is 13 residues. Trimming removed 1 base at V and 7 bases at J, with 13 bases between. Per the germline V gene, CDR1 is DFQATT and CDR2 is SNEGSKA (reference sequence). CDR3 region: CSARVVGDVEAFF. CDR3 sequence (DNA): TGCAGTGCTAGAGTCGTGGGGGACGTTGAAGCTTTCTTT.

The rearrangement joins TRBV6-1 to TRBJ2-2; 8 nucleotides match TRBD2. The CDR3 has 18 amino acids. Germline CDR1 reads MNHNS; CDR2 reads SASEGT. V lost 5 bases to trimming and J lost 0 bases; unmatched junction nucleotides: 11. CDR3 in amino acids: CASSQTGLASSNTGELFF. CDR3 bases: TGTGCCAGCAGTCAAACAGGACTAGCATCTTCGAACACCGGGGAGCTGTTTTTT.

A remark on this clonotype: A clone one base away is much larger, so this may be a read error. The rearrangement joins TRBV2 to TRBJ2-6; 9 bases are shared with TRBD2. The germline V gene has CDR1 SNHLY and CDR2 FYNNEI. The CDR3 has 18 amino acids. V trimming: 5 bases; J trimming: 2 bases; junction bases outside the gene matches: 10. Here the CDR3 reads CASSSNLAGETGANVLTF. The CDR3 nucleotides read TGTGCCAGCAGTTCCAACTTAGCGGGAGAGACTGGGGCCAACGTCCTGACTTTC.

The rearrangement joins TRBV29-1 to TRBJ1-2; a weak D match, TRBD1 (5 bases). Germline V gives CDR1 SQVTM, CDR2 ANQGSEA. The CDR3 extends over 14 amino acids. V was clipped by 5 bases and J by 4 bases, with 17 bases between them. The CDR3 region is CSVPQEPTAYGYTF. Here the CDR3 DNA reads TGCAGCGTTCCACAGGAGCCCACCGCCTATGGCTACACCTTC.

This sequence joins TRBV6-1 and TRBJ2-7; 16 bases fit TRBD2. Trimming at V came to 6 bases and at J to 2 bases, leaving 4 bases not matched to a gene. CDR1 and CDR2 from the germline V gene are MNHNS and SASEGT. The CDR3 is 16 amino acids. The CDR3: CASRGTSGRDPYEQYF. Here the CDR3 DNA reads TGTGCCAGCAGGGGGACTAGCGGGAGGGATCCCTACGAGCAGTACTTC.

This clonotype was found a few times. The rearrangement uses TRBV6-1 and TRBJ2-7; a possible D gene is TRBD2 (6 bases). The CDR3 contains 16 residues. The ends were cut back, 1 base at V and 0 bases at J, with 13 bases in the middle. CDR1 and CDR2 (germline): MNHNS, SASEGT. DNA of the CDR3: TGTGCCAGCAGTGAAGAGGGCGGGGACTGCTCCTACGAGCAGTACTTC. It specifies CASSEEGGDCSYEQYF.

There are a few counts of this clonotype. CDR3 DNA: TGCGCCAGCAGTGGGGCTAGCGGGAGAGAGACCCAGTACTTC. Its protein product is CASSGASGRETQYF. J is TRBJ2-5 and V is TRBV5-1, with 10 nucleotides matching TRBD2. Germline trimming cut 5 bases from V and 4 bases from J; bases unmatched to any gene: 5. CDR1 and CDR2 from the germline V gene are SGHRS and YFSETQ. The CDR3 sequence is 14 residues long.

The rearrangement links TRBV11-2 to TRBJ1-1; the D is unclear. The CDR3 is 14 amino acids. Germline lookup yields CDR1 SGHAT and CDR2 FQNNGV. V gave up 1 base and J gave up 4 bases, with 10 bases separating them. The CDR3 spells CASSLGRSLTEAFF. CDR3 bases: TGTGCCAGCAGCTTAGGGAGATCCCTCACTGAAGCTTTCTTT.

A few counts support this clonotype. The chain uses TRBV19 and TRBJ1-1; maybe TRBD1 (6 bases). V was shortened by 4 bases and J by 4 bases, with 13 bases between the two germline ends. The CDR3 extends over 14 amino acids. Per the germline V gene, CDR1 is LNHDA and CDR2 is SQIVND (reference sequence). CDR3 bases: TGTGCCAGTAGTACCCAGACAGGTTCCACTGAAGCTTTCTTT. Translation: CASSTQTGSTEAFF.

This clonotype was recorded a few times. The chain is built from TRBV2 and TRBJ1-1, with TRBD1 matching over 7 bases. CDR3 size: 15 residues. Germline trimming cut 6 bases from V and 5 bases from J; bases unmatched to any gene: 12. Germline V gives CDR1 SNHLY, CDR2 FYNNEI. This CDR3 reads CASSLIRVTGTEAFF. Written as DNA, the CDR3 is TGTGCCAGCAGCTTGATTCGCGTGACAGGGACTGAAGCTTTCTTT.

A note on this clonotype: A read error may account for a junction end that differs from germline. The chain links TRBV30 to TRBJ1-3; D might be TRBD1 (5 bases). The CDR3 has 14 amino acids. Germline-derived CDR1 and CDR2 are GTSNPN and SVGIG (reference sequence). DNA of the CDR3: TGTGCCTGGGGTGTGAGGGGCTCTGGAAACACCATATATTTT. Residues: CAWGVRGSGNTIYF.

The chain links TRBV20-1 to TRBJ2-6, with 8 bases lining up with TRBD1. The germline V gene has CDR1 DFQATT and CDR2 SNEGSKA (reference sequence). With V trimmed by 5 bases and J by 0 bases, 9 bases remained unmatched. The CDR3 has 17 amino acids. For the CDR3, the DNA is TGCAGTGCTCCACACAGGGGGATTAACTCTGGGGCCAACGTCCTGACTTTC. This sequence encodes CSAPHRGINSGANVLTF.

The chain links TRBV6-5 to TRBJ2-2, with 8 positions matching TRBD2. CDR3 length: 16 amino acids. Germline CDR1 is MNHEY and CDR2 is SVGAGI. V was pared by 2 bases and J by 4 bases, with 6 bases of the junction left unmatched. CDR3 coding DNA: TGTGCCAGCAGTTACGTCAGCGGGAGAGGCACCGGGGAGCTGTTTTTT. Translation gives CASSYVSGRGTGELFF.

The CDR3: CASSKHLREGTEAFF. CDR3 sequence (DNA): TGTGCCAGCAGTAAACACCTCAGGGAGGGCACTGAAGCTTTCTTT. The J gene is TRBJ1-1, the V gene TRBV9, with D tentatively TRBD1 (5 bases). V was shortened by 5 bases and J by 4 bases, with 18 bases between the two germline ends. Germline V lookup: CDR1 SGDLS, CDR2 YYNGEE. The CDR3 sequence is 15 residues long.

As regards this clonotype: A far larger clone is a single base away, which makes a read error likely. The rearrangement joins TRBV12-3 or TRBV12-4 to TRBJ2-1; TRBD1 agrees at 7 bases. With 6 bases clipped from V and 10 bases from J, the junction kept 9 bases outside the gene matches. The CDR3 has 13 residues. The CDR3 DNA follows: TGTGCCAGCAGCCAAGGACAGGCCTACGAGCAGTTCTTC. Translation: CASSQGQAYEQFF.

The rearrangement joins TRBV28 to TRBJ1-5; maybe TRBD1 (5 bases). The CDR3 spans 16 residues. The germline V and J ends were trimmed by 3 bases and 0 bases, with 12 bases remaining between them. CDR1 and CDR2 (germline): MDHEN, SYDVKM. Here the CDR3 DNA reads TGTGCCAGCAGTTTCGACTCAGGGTATAGCAATCAGCCCCAGCATTTT. Translation: CASSFDSGYSNQPQHF.

The chain links TRBV20-1 to TRBJ2-7; unclear D gene. This CDR3 region has 13 residues. CDR1 is DFQATT and CDR2 is SNEGSKA in the germline V gene (reference sequence). The germline V and J ends were trimmed by 4 bases and 0 bases, with 10 bases remaining between them. The chain's CDR3 is CSANAHPSYEQYF. The CDR3 region has the DNA TGCAGTGCTAATGCCCACCCCTCCTACGAGCAGTACTTC.

This chain connects TRBV6-1 to TRBJ2-2; 11 nucleotides agree with TRBD2. CDR1 is MNHNS and CDR2 is SASEGT in the germline V gene. With 5 bases clipped from V and 4 bases from J, the junction kept 3 bases outside the gene matches. CDR3 length equals 15 residues. CDR3 DNA: TGTGCCAGCAGTAGGGGACTAGCGGCCACCGGGGAGCTGTTTTTT. Its translation: CASSRGLAATGELFF.

The chain recombines TRBV18 with TRBJ1-1; 11 positions match TRBD1. V gave up 3 bases and J gave up 1 base; unmatched junction bases: 7. This CDR3 comprises 17 residues. Germline V gene data show CDR1 as KGHSH and CDR2 as LQKENI. CDR3 coding DNA: TGTGCCAGCTCACCTTCCCGGACAGGGGGCGCGAACACTGAAGCTTTCTTT. It yields the protein CASSPSRTGGANTEAFF.